A selection of T cell receptor beta chains follows, all from one sample in a study of monozygotic twins with inflammatory bowel disease. TCRdb reprocessed the 5' RACE reads, with one entry per CDR3 protein and no DNA. The listing contains 420,000 or so distinct CDR3 sequences. Input material: blood. The origin of the receptors is a human donor with ulcerative colitis or Crohn's disease, or a healthy co-twin of an affected twin (not recorded which). The CDR3 runs from the conserved cysteine through the conserved F or W.

v_call	j_call	cdr3_aa
TRBV12-3/TRBV12-4	TRBJ1-1	CASSTHGGASTEAFF
TRBV7-6	TRBJ2-3	CASRSSGTSATDTQYF
TRBV4-3	TRBJ2-1	CASSQGGGSVRDEQFF
TRBV4-3	TRBJ2-7	CASSQDQGSSYEQYF
TRBV3-1	TRBJ1-1	CASSPPPARGPDTEAFF
TRBV6-4	TRBJ2-7	CASSDSRGGPGYEQYF
TRBV10-3	TRBJ1-2	CAISEGQGTNYGYTF
TRBV20-1	TRBJ1-5	CSARDHLRYGARDQPQHF
TRBV29-1	TRBJ2-7	CSVTRTGVYYEQYF
TRBV29-1	TRBJ2-3	CSVNLAGTSTDTQYF
TRBV20-1	TRBJ2-1	CSAPRSGRTHEQFF
TRBV2	TRBJ2-1	CASSEDRHNEQFF
TRBV2	TRBJ1-1	CASTELGGSTEAFF
TRBV7-2	TRBJ1-5	CASSLEGLPQHF
TRBV15	TRBJ2-1	CATSRSSGGGGEQFF
TRBV6-2/TRBV6-3	TRBJ2-3	CASSYASGGPDTQYF
TRBV5-6	TRBJ1-2	CASSGPGDGYTF
TRBV24-1	TRBJ2-7	CATSDSTGMYEQYF
TRBV7-2	TRBJ2-5	CASSLSTMLGETQYF
TRBV20-1	TRBJ2-4	CSAPTMEKNIQYF
TRBV28	TRBJ2-7	CASSLLAGGPTEQYF
TRBV10-3	TRBJ1-5	CAISRGGGEQPQHF
TRBV4-1	TRBJ2-7	CASSPTGTGREQYF
TRBV27	TRBJ1-5	CASSWGGAVNQPQHF
TRBV11-2	TRBJ2-2	CASSLGLSSGSPGELFF
TRBV5-1	TRBJ2-1	CASSLGGALGQFF
TRBV20-1	TRBJ2-5	CSARTGTVRQETQYF
TRBV28	TRBJ2-1	CASSSPSGSSYNEQFF
TRBV7-9	TRBJ1-3	CASSLASSGNTIYF
TRBV7-2	TRBJ2-3	CASSPLSSGFSTDTQYF
TRBV18	TRBJ2-2	CASSPHTGPNTGELFF
TRBV2	TRBJ2-7	CASTWTGDGGYF
TRBV9	TRBJ1-1	CASSVEVSMNTEAFF
TRBV28	TRBJ1-1	CASRLLPGQGASTEAFF
TRBV7-2	TRBJ2-7	CASSQTGRRSYEQYF
TRBV19	TRBJ1-1	CASTRTANTEAFF
TRBV6-1	TRBJ2-1	CASREARGKLDNEQFF
TRBV20-1	TRBJ2-4	CSARGAPGLVNIQYF
TRBV3-1	TRBJ1-1	CASSQGGHTEAFF
TRBV9	TRBJ1-5	CASSPTGGEGQPQHF
TRBV4-1	TRBJ2-3	CASTTGGTGTPDTQYF
TRBV5-6	TRBJ2-1	CASSFSGGVDEQFF
TRBV12-3/TRBV12-4	TRBJ2-3	CASSLQAADTQYF
TRBV20-1	TRBJ1-1	CSARDFRVGTEAFF
TRBV18	TRBJ1-1	CASSPEPTGATEAFF
TRBV24-1	TRBJ2-3	CATSDFGAGDGTDTQYF
TRBV20-1	TRBJ2-7	CSARGGSAEQYF
TRBV30	TRBJ1-4	CAWSRSGAVKLFF
TRBV7-9	TRBJ2-3	CASSLREGNTDTQYF
TRBV10-3	TRBJ1-1	CATLGQGGTEAFF
TRBV7-9	TRBJ1-2	CASSLVGGSYYGYTF
TRBV5-1	TRBJ2-2	CASRRDKNTGELFF
TRBV14	TRBJ1-2	CASSQSRNYGYTF
TRBV29-1	TRBJ2-1	CSVERRQGVHNEQFF